This record covers a single TCR beta chain. What it recognizes is unknown. CDR1 MNHEY and CDR2 SVGEGT come from the germline V gene. The CDR3 contains 16 residues. Trimming cost V 3 bases and J 3 bases; bases outside gene matches: 7. From 5'RACE with constant-segment primers came TCR alpha and TCR beta cDNA libraries that carried sample barcodes and UMIs. Using its own MiXCR run on the 5' RACE reads, TCRdb lists one record per CDR3 protein. The sample holds 550,000 to 700,000 distinct CDR3 sequences, roughly 17% seen once. This entry belongs to a study of T-cell memory formation after mild COVID-19. General study results and limits: The study detected some responding clones in pre-infection memory, suggesting cross-reactive memory joined. CD4+ contracting clones were mainly CM and EM; CD8+ ones, EMRA.

What was sequenced was PBMCs or a T cell subset sorted from them (not recorded which). This clonotype was sampled from an adult woman who had mild COVID-19 (a few samples of this study predate the infection). Cell type and time point are not known. The chain couples TRBV6-2 or TRBV6-3 to TRBJ2-3, with TRBD1 matching 9 bases. In DNA form, the CDR3 reads TGTGCCAGCAGTTATCGACAAGGGACAGGGACAGATACGCAGTATTTT. Its protein is CASSYRQGTGTDTQYF.